The 8 T cell receptor beta chains in this list originate from one sample, sequenced in a study of cytomegalovirus exposure and HLA in healthy donors. PCR was performed using 60 Vbeta and 13 Jbeta primers. Clones were read by immunoSEQ multiplex PCR, and TCRdb kept only the in-frame ones, dropping some. The sample has about 110,000 clones, 74% seen once. The sequencing sample was made of PBMCs. Source of these receptors: a woman aged 40-49 years in good health and CMV-seropositive.

The V and J genes are TRBV29-1 and TRBJ2-3; 12 bases match TRBD1. The germline CDR1 and CDR2 sequences are SQVTM and ANQGSEA. This CDR3 region has 13 residues. V trimming: 5 bases; J trimming: 6 bases; junction bases outside the gene matches: 3. The CDR3 sequence is CSVTGTGGDTQYF. The CDR3, as DNA: TGCAGCGTTACCGGGACAGGGGGCGATACGCAGTATTTT.

The V gene is TRBV6-6, the J gene TRBJ2-7; D might be TRBD1 (5 bases). The CDR3 is made up of 13 amino acids. CDR1 and CDR2 (germline): MNHNY, SVGAGI (reference sequence). Deletions cut 5 bases from V and 4 bases from J, with 12 bases between. This CDR3 reads CASSDDRLYEQYF. CDR3 bases: TGTGCCAGCAGTGACGACAGACTGTACGAGCAGTACTTC.

This clone was found a few times. This CDR3 is CASSAREGGGNTEAFF. CDR3 nucleotide sequence: TGTGCCAGCAGTGCCCGAGAGGGCGGAGGGAACACTGAAGCTTTCTTT. V gene TRBV9 combines with J gene TRBJ1-1; D unresolved. Trimming took off 5 bases at V and 1 base at J, with 18 bases between the two ends. CDR3 length: 16 amino acids. The germline CDR1 and CDR2 sequences are SGDLS and YYNGEE.

There are a few counts of this clone. The genes are TRBV18 and TRBJ1-1, with 7 bases matching TRBD1. Germline V lookup: CDR1 KGHSH, CDR2 LQKENI. The V segment lost 2 bases and the J segment 4 bases; nucleotides outside the gene matches: 7. The CDR3 consists of 15 residues. As DNA, the CDR3 is TGTGCCAGCTCACCATACAGGGGTACAGGCACTGAAGCTTTCTTT. Protein: CASSPYRGTGTEAFF.

This clone was detected only a few times. The chain couples TRBV29-1 to TRBJ1-6; D may be TRBD1 (5 bases). This CDR3 has 14 residues. With 4 bases removed from V and 0 bases from J, the gap between germline ends came to 7 bases. Germline CDR1 reads SQVTM; CDR2 reads ANQGSEA. This CDR3 reads CSVADSSYNSPLHF. The CDR3 nucleotides are TGCAGCGTTGCCGACAGCTCCTATAATTCACCCCTCCACTTT.

This clone was counted only a few times. The chain links TRBV7-9 to TRBJ1-2, with 7 bases fitting TRBD1. V shed 6 bases, J shed 3 bases, and the junction held 7 bases outside the gene matches. CDR3 size: 14 residues. The germline V gene has CDR1 SEHNR and CDR2 FQNEAQ (reference sequence). Here the CDR3 reads CASSRGGYDYGYTF. For the CDR3, the DNA is TGTGCCAGCAGTAGAGGGGGCTATGACTATGGCTACACCTTC.

The chain links TRBV7-8 to TRBJ1-2, with 7 bases aligning to TRBD1. The CDR3 has 14 residues. CDR1 SGHVS and CDR2 FQNEAQ come from the germline V gene. Trimming cost V 5 bases and J 4 bases; bases outside gene matches: 7. The CDR3 DNA reads as TGTGCCAGCAGCCAAGGACAGGAACTCTATGGCTACACCTTC. It specifies CASSQGQELYGYTF.

This clone was observed a handful of times. The genes are TRBV15 and TRBJ1-5; D unresolved. CDR3 length: 15 residues. The germline CDR1 and CDR2 sequences are LNHNV and YYDKDF (reference sequence). The V end lost 4 bases, the J end lost 4 bases, and 14 bases lay between the germline ends. CDR3 nucleotide sequence: TGTGCCACCAGCAAAGTATGGTCGGGGAATCAGCCCCAGCATTTT. Translated, it gives CATSKVWSGNQPQHF.